Listed below are T cell receptor beta chains from one sample, sequenced in a study of blood T cell repertoires in COVID-19. Measured with immunoSEQ multiplex PCR; TCRdb has only the in-frame clones, and not every one. The sample lists approximately 100,000 clones, about 89% seen once, with 3.5% in the top ten. Sequencing used peripheral blood. These receptors all come from a woman in her sixties with acute or convalescent COVID-19. Both conserved end residues are part of each CDR3. Each record gives: J gene, clone size, D gene, V gene, CDR3 protein, CDR3 DNA. A D gene is named only where the DNA matches it firmly. Expanded clones get a size class; other rows say once, few or many, or leave the size out.

j_call: TRBJ1-2
clone_size: .
d_call: .
v_call: TRBV18
cdr3_aa: CASSPKRGSYGYTF
cdr3_nt: TGTGCCAGCTCCCCTAAGAGAGGGTCCTATGGCTACACCTTC

j_call: TRBJ2-2
clone_size: .
d_call: TRBD1
v_call: TRBV9
cdr3_aa: CASSAWGQGYTGELFF
cdr3_nt: TGTGCCAGCAGCGCGTGGGGACAGGGATACACCGGGGAGCTGTTTTTT

j_call: TRBJ2-1
clone_size: .
d_call: .
v_call: TRBV12-2
cdr3_aa: CASRLPPWVAGGPSFSYEQFF
cdr3_nt: TGTGCAAGTCGCTTACCGCCGTGGGTAGCGGGAGGGCCCAGTTTTAGTTATGAGCAGTTCTTC

j_call: TRBJ1-4
clone_size: .
d_call: TRBD1
v_call: TRBV11-2
cdr3_aa: CASSLARTGSEKLFF
cdr3_nt: TGTGCCAGCAGCTTAGCACGGACAGGGAGTGAAAAACTGTTTTTT

j_call: TRBJ1-2
clone_size: .
d_call: TRBD1
v_call: TRBV19
cdr3_aa: CASSMEGAGYTF
cdr3_nt: TGTGCCAGTAGTATGGAGGGGGCAGGCTACACCTTC

j_call: TRBJ2-7
clone_size: .
d_call: TRBD2
v_call: TRBV10-3
cdr3_aa: CAISSQPLAGGYEQYF
cdr3_nt: TGTGCCATCAGCTCTCAACCTCTAGCGGGGGGCTACGAGCAGTACTTC

j_call: TRBJ2-6
clone_size: .
d_call: TRBD1
v_call: TRBV6-1
cdr3_aa: CASSGQGAIGANVLTF
cdr3_nt: TGTGCCAGCAGTGGACAGGGGGCGATTGGGGCCAACGTCCTGACTTTC

j_call: TRBJ2-6
clone_size: .
d_call: TRBD1
v_call: TRBV27
cdr3_aa: CATHRTGSGANVLTF
cdr3_nt: TGTGCCACCCACCGGACAGGATCTGGGGCCAACGTCCTGACTTTC

j_call: TRBJ1-6
clone_size: .
d_call: TRBD1
v_call: TRBV5-1
cdr3_aa: CASSRSGTGVSPLHF
cdr3_nt: TGCGCCAGCAGCCGATCCGGGACAGGGGTATCACCCCTCCACTTT

j_call: TRBJ2-3
clone_size: .
d_call: .
v_call: TRBV6-2/TRBV6-3
cdr3_aa: CASSYGGGTDTQYF
cdr3_nt: TGTGCCAGCAGTTACGGCGGGGGCACAGATACGCAGTATTTT

j_call: TRBJ1-2
clone_size: .
d_call: .
v_call: TRBV7-9
cdr3_aa: CASSLSGGYGYTF
cdr3_nt: TGTGCCAGCAGCTTATCGGGGGGATATGGCTACACCTTC

j_call: TRBJ1-1
clone_size: .
d_call: .
v_call: TRBV19
cdr3_aa: CASSDDSVNTEAFF
cdr3_nt: TGTGCCAGTAGTGATGACAGCGTGAACACTGAAGCTTTCTTT

j_call: TRBJ1-2
clone_size: few
d_call: TRBD1
v_call: TRBV6-1
cdr3_aa: CASSEAGTGPYGYTF
cdr3_nt: TGTGCCAGCAGTGAAGCGGGGACAGGGCCCTATGGCTACACCTTC

j_call: TRBJ1-1
clone_size: .
d_call: TRBD1
v_call: TRBV5-1
cdr3_aa: CASSSQGQGNSEAFF
cdr3_nt: TGCGCCAGCAGCTCCCAGGGACAGGGGAACTCTGAAGCTTTCTTT

j_call: TRBJ1-2
clone_size: .
d_call: TRBD1
v_call: TRBV2
cdr3_aa: CASGRQGAEYGYTF
cdr3_nt: TGTGCCAGCGGACGACAGGGGGCGGAATATGGCTACACCTTC

j_call: TRBJ2-3
clone_size: .
d_call: TRBD2
v_call: TRBV9
cdr3_aa: CASSVSSGRGDTQYF
cdr3_nt: TGTGCCAGCAGCGTATCTAGCGGGAGGGGAGATACGCAGTATTTT

j_call: TRBJ2-1
clone_size: .
d_call: TRBD2
v_call: TRBV3-1/TRBV3-2
cdr3_aa: CASGIAGLGNEQFF
cdr3_nt: TGTGCCAGCGGCATAGCGGGATTGGGGAATGAGCAGTTCTTC

j_call: TRBJ2-3
clone_size: .
d_call: .
v_call: TRBV5-6
cdr3_aa: CASSYRQAQVGVNTQYF
cdr3_nt: TGTGCCAGCAGCTACCGACAGGCGCAGGTCGGGGTCAATACGCAGTATTTT

j_call: TRBJ2-7
clone_size: .
d_call: .
v_call: TRBV5-1
cdr3_aa: CASSLEAGVGEQYF
cdr3_nt: TGCGCCAGCAGCTTGGAGGCAGGGGTAGGGGAGCAGTACTTC

j_call: TRBJ2-3
clone_size: once
d_call: .
v_call: TRBV29-1
cdr3_aa: CSVRLATQYF
cdr3_nt: TGCAGCGTGAGGTTGGCTACGCAGTATTTT

j_call: TRBJ1-1
clone_size: .
d_call: .
v_call: TRBV9
cdr3_aa: CASSAGAATEAFF
cdr3_nt: TGTGCCAGCAGCGCAGGGGCGGCCACTGAAGCTTTCTTT

j_call: TRBJ1-1
clone_size: .
d_call: .
v_call: TRBV11-2
cdr3_aa: CASSRRVRLTLEAFF
cdr3_nt: TGTGCCAGCAGCCGGAGGGTGCGTTTGACCTTGGAAGCTTTCTTT

j_call: TRBJ2-1
clone_size: few
d_call: TRBD2
v_call: TRBV6-1
cdr3_aa: CASSEAHRGRQHLYNEQFF
cdr3_nt: TGTGCCAGCAGTGAAGCGCATCGCGGGAGACAACATTTATACAATGAGCAGTTCTTC

j_call: TRBJ1-2
clone_size: .
d_call: .
v_call: TRBV29-1
cdr3_aa: CSAGEQGSLANYGYTF
cdr3_nt: TGCAGCGCGGGGGAACAGGGTTCGTTAGCTAACTATGGCTACACCTTC

j_call: TRBJ2-2
clone_size: .
d_call: .
v_call: TRBV7-9
cdr3_aa: CASSLNREGTWTGELFF
cdr3_nt: TGTGCCAGCAGCTTAAATAGGGAAGGGACTTGGACCGGGGAGCTGTTTTTT

j_call: TRBJ1-5
clone_size: .
d_call: TRBD1
v_call: TRBV6-6
cdr3_aa: CASSYQRQGGQPQHF
cdr3_nt: TGTGCCAGCAGTTACCAACGACAGGGTGGCCAGCCCCAGCATTTT

j_call: TRBJ2-1
clone_size: .
d_call: TRBD2
v_call: TRBV7-2
cdr3_aa: CASSLEGVAGGRYNEQFF
cdr3_nt: TGTGCCAGCAGCTTAGAAGGGGTAGCGGGAGGGCGGTACAATGAGCAGTTCTTC

j_call: TRBJ1-1
clone_size: .
d_call: .
v_call: TRBV9
cdr3_aa: CASSALLGGSTEAFF
cdr3_nt: TGTGCCAGCAGCGCCCTACTGGGAGGGAGCACTGAAGCTTTCTTT

j_call: TRBJ2-5
clone_size: once
d_call: TRBD2
v_call: TRBV19
cdr3_aa: CASSRGTSGWSTQYF
cdr3_nt: TGTGCCAGTAGCCGAGGGACTAGCGGCTGGTCGACCCAGTACTTC

j_call: TRBJ2-3
clone_size: .
d_call: .
v_call: TRBV10-2
cdr3_aa: CASSGIGEWADTQYF
cdr3_nt: TGCGCCAGCAGTGGGATCGGGGAGTGGGCAGATACGCAGTATTTT

j_call: TRBJ1-4
clone_size: .
d_call: .
v_call: TRBV19
cdr3_aa: CASSTLDSNEKLFF
cdr3_nt: TGTGCCAGTAGTACCCTTGACTCTAATGAAAAACTGTTTTTT

j_call: TRBJ2-1
clone_size: few
d_call: .
v_call: TRBV30
cdr3_aa: CAWSPAVSYNEQFF
cdr3_nt: TGTGCCTGGAGTCCAGCGGTCTCCTACAATGAGCAGTTCTTC

j_call: TRBJ2-1
clone_size: once
d_call: .
v_call: TRBV28
cdr3_aa: CASGPRDKGEQFF
cdr3_nt: TGTGCCAGCGGCCCTCGGGACAAGGGTGAGCAGTTCTTC

j_call: TRBJ2-1
clone_size: .
d_call: .
v_call: TRBV19
cdr3_aa: CASSIFSGSSYNEQFF
cdr3_nt: TGTGCCAGTAGTATATTTAGCGGTAGCTCCTACAATGAGCAGTTCTTC

j_call: TRBJ1-6
clone_size: .
d_call: .
v_call: TRBV9
cdr3_aa: CASSVGDTWNSPLHF
cdr3_nt: TGTGCCAGCAGCGTAGGGGACACATGGAATTCACCCCTCCACTTT

j_call: TRBJ2-1
clone_size: once
d_call: TRBD2
v_call: TRBV7-3
cdr3_aa: CASSFSAGGNEQFF
cdr3_nt: TGTGCCAGCAGCTTCTCGGCCGGGGGGAATGAGCAGTTCTTC

j_call: TRBJ1-1
clone_size: .
d_call: .
v_call: TRBV11-2
cdr3_aa: CASRSTVNTEAFF
cdr3_nt: TGTGCCAGCAGGTCGACAGTGAACACTGAAGCTTTCTTT

j_call: TRBJ1-6
clone_size: .
d_call: TRBD1
v_call: TRBV28
cdr3_aa: CASSSPRRGQGNSPLHF
cdr3_nt: TGTGCCAGCAGTTCCCCCCGGCGGGGACAGGGGAATTCACCCCTCCACTTT

j_call: TRBJ2-1
clone_size: .
d_call: .
v_call: TRBV24-1
cdr3_aa: CATSDLNTAVYNEQFF
cdr3_nt: TGTGCCACCAGTGATTTAAACACAGCCGTATACAATGAGCAGTTCTTC

j_call: TRBJ1-5
clone_size: .
d_call: TRBD1
v_call: TRBV5-1
cdr3_aa: CASSPGPGQGGLNSNQPQHF
cdr3_nt: TGCGCCAGCAGCCCGGGACCGGGACAGGGTGGCCTGAATAGCAATCAGCCCCAGCATTTT

j_call: TRBJ1-6
clone_size: .
d_call: .
v_call: TRBV11-3
cdr3_aa: CASSLESSNSPLHF
cdr3_nt: TGTGCCAGCAGCTTAGAGTCCAGTAATTCACCCCTCCACTTT

j_call: TRBJ1-1
clone_size: .
d_call: .
v_call: TRBV28
cdr3_aa: CASREQNTEAFF
cdr3_nt: TGTGCCAGCCGTGAGCAGAACACTGAAGCTTTCTTT

j_call: TRBJ1-6
clone_size: .
d_call: .
v_call: TRBV11-2
cdr3_aa: CASSSTGVSPLHF
cdr3_nt: TGTGCCAGCAGCTCTACGGGGGTTTCACCCCTCCACTTT

j_call: TRBJ1-2
clone_size: few
d_call: TRBD1
v_call: TRBV28
cdr3_aa: CASQDRAARGYTF
cdr3_nt: TGTGCCAGCCAGGACAGGGCTGCGCGAGGCTACACCTTC

j_call: TRBJ1-5
clone_size: .
d_call: TRBD1
v_call: TRBV6-5
cdr3_aa: CASSQQGGSNQPQHF
cdr3_nt: TGTGCCAGCAGCCAACAGGGGGGAAGCAATCAGCCCCAGCATTTT

j_call: TRBJ2-2
clone_size: .
d_call: .
v_call: TRBV27
cdr3_aa: CASSFSGDTTTGELFF
cdr3_nt: TGTGCCAGCAGTTTTTCTGGGGACACTACCACCGGGGAGCTGTTTTTT

j_call: TRBJ1-2
clone_size: .
d_call: TRBD1
v_call: TRBV12-3/TRBV12-4
cdr3_aa: CASSFRGPDGYTF
cdr3_nt: TGTGCCAGCAGTTTCAGGGGGCCTGATGGCTACACCTTC

j_call: TRBJ1-2
clone_size: .
d_call: TRBD1
v_call: TRBV28
cdr3_aa: CASKSQGVDYGYTF
cdr3_nt: TGTGCCAGCAAATCACAGGGGGTAGACTATGGCTACACCTTC